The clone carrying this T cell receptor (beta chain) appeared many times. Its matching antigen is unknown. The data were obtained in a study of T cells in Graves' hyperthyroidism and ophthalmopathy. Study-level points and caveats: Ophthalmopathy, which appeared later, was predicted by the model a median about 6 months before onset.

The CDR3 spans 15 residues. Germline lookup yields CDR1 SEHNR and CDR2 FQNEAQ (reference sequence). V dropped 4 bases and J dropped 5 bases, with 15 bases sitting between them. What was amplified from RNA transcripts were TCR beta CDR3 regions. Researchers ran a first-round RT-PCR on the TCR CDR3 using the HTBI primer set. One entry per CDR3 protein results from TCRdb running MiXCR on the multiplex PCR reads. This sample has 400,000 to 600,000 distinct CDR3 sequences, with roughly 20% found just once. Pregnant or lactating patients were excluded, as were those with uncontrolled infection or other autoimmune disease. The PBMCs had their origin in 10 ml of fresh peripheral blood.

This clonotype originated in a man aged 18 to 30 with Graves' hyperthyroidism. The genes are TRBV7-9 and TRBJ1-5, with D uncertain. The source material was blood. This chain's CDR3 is CASSSSTLSDQPQHF. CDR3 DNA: TGTGCCAGCAGCTCATCGACACTTTCCGATCAGCCCCAGCATTTT.